The 9 T cell receptor beta chains below come from one sample, sequenced in a study of post-analysis software for immune sequencing data. For these receptors, no antigen is known. Unique molecular identifiers tagged the TCR beta cDNA libraries. TCRdb reprocessed the PCR reads via MiXCR and lists one record per CDR3 protein. The table lists fewer than 850,000 distinct CDR3 sequences, 40% to 55% of them singletons. Regarding the study as a whole: Patients carried roughly five TRBV segments more frequently than controls did, and TRBV5-6, TRBV5-1 and TRBV20-1 were among them.

Specimen: blood. All receptors derive from a girl between 10 and 17 years old with multiple sclerosis.

The gene calls are TRBV6-1 and TRBJ2-7, with 7 bases matching TRBD1. Per the germline V gene, CDR1 is MNHNS and CDR2 is SASEGT. V lost 3 bases, J lost 7 bases, and 15 bases stayed unmatched. This CDR3 is built from 16 residues. CDR3 sequence (DNA): TGTGCCAGCAGTGACGCTCCGACAGGGCTCAGTGAGGAGCAGTACTTC. It is translated as CASSDAPTGLSEEQYF.

V gene TRBV11-2 combines with J gene TRBJ2-7; a weak D match, TRBD1 (6 bases). The CDR3 has 13 residues. V gave up 3 bases and J gave up 3 bases, with 9 bases separating them. Germline V CDR1 and CDR2: SGHAT, FQNNGV. CDR3 nucleotide sequence: TGTGCCAGCAGCTTGTGGGGGCACTACGAGCAGTACTTC. It translates to CASSLWGHYEQYF.

This clonotype was seen a few times. CDR3 sequence (DNA): TGTGCCAGCAGTTCGGTTGGAGAGACCCAGTACTTC. Protein sequence: CASSSVGETQYF. The V call is TRBV6-5, the J call TRBJ2-5; D call uncertain. CDR3 length: 12 amino acids. The V end lost 4 bases, the J end lost 4 bases, and 7 bases lay between the germline ends. The germline V gene encodes CDR1 MNHEY and CDR2 SVGAGI.

This chain connects TRBV5-6 to TRBJ2-1, with TRBD1 identical over 8 bases. Germline loops: CDR1 SGHDT, CDR2 YYEEEE. Trimming removed 0 bases from V and 7 bases from J; junction bases left unmatched: 6. This CDR3 has 15 residues. CDR3 nucleotides: TGTGCCAGCAGCTTGGGGCAGGGGGCGGCGAATGAGCAGTTCTTC. It is translated as CASSLGQGAANEQFF.

V is TRBV6-4 and J is TRBJ2-1; D is unclear. Looked up from germline, CDR1 is MRHNA and CDR2 is SNTAGT. Trimming shortened V by 2 bases and J by 5 bases, and 13 bases separated the two germline ends. There are 15 residues in the CDR3. CDR3 region: CASSDRYSEDNEQFF. CDR3 nucleotides: TGTGCCAGCAGTGACAGGTACAGTGAAGACAATGAGCAGTTCTTC.

V gene TRBV7-8 combines with J gene TRBJ2-7, with 9 bases lining up with TRBD2. Germline lookup yields CDR1 SGHVS and CDR2 FQNEAQ. Losses at the gene ends were 4 bases for V and 6 bases for J; bases not matched to a gene: 7. The CDR3 has 14 amino acids. The CDR3 is CASSSSGDFCEQYF. DNA for the CDR3: TGTGCCAGCAGCTCTAGCGGGGACTTCTGCGAGCAGTACTTC.

The V call is TRBV5-1, the J call TRBJ2-7; TRBD2 matches 9 bases. This CDR3 is 16 amino acids long. Germline V lookup: CDR1 SGHRS, CDR2 YFSETQ. V dropped 0 bases and J dropped 2; count of bases not matched to a gene: 6. CDR3 sequence: CASSLDPSGTPYEQYF. In nucleotides, the CDR3 is TGCGCCAGCAGCTTGGATCCTAGCGGGACCCCCTACGAGCAGTACTTC.

The V and J genes are TRBV15 and TRBJ1-1; D ambiguous. The V gene's germline CDR1 is LNHNV and CDR2 YYDKDF (reference sequence). Trimming left V 5 bases short and J 3 bases short, with 10 bases between. CDR3 length: 13 residues. CDR3 coding DNA: TGTGCCACCAGCTTCTGGAGGGACACTGAAGCTTTCTTT. Its translation: CATSFWRDTEAFF.

This clonotype was seen only a few times. The gene calls are TRBV27 and TRBJ2-1; TRBD1 aligns across 7 bases. V dropped 8 bases and J dropped 7; count of bases not matched to a gene: 17. The CDR3 contains 16 residues. Per germline, CDR1 MNHEY and CDR2 SMNVEV (reference sequence). This CDR3 is CASLMTGTAIPNEQFF. In DNA form, the CDR3 reads TGTGCCAGCCTTATGACCGGGACAGCCATCCCTAATGAGCAGTTCTTC.